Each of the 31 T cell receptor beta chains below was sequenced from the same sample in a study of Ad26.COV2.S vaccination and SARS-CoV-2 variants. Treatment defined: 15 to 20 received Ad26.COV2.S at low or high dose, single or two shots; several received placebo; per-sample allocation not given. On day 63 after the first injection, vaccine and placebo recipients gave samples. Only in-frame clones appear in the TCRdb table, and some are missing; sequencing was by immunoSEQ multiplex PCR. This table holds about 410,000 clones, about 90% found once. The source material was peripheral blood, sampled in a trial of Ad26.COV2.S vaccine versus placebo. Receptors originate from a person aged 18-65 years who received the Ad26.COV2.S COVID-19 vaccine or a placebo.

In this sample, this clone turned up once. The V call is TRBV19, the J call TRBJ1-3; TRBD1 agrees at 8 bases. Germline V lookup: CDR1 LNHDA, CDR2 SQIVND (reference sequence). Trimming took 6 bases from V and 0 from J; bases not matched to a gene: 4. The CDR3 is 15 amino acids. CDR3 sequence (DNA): TGTGCCAGTAGGACAGGGGACAACTCTGGAAACACCATATATTTT. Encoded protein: CASRTGDNSGNTIYF.

CDR3 loop: CASSLESGIRNSPLHF. The CDR3 DNA follows: TGTGCCAGCAGCTTAGAATCAGGGATAAGGAATTCACCCCTCCACTTT. The chain carries TRBV7-2 and TRBJ1-6; tentatively, D is TRBD1 (5 bases). The germline V and J ends were trimmed by 1 base and 7 bases, with 14 bases remaining between them. The germline V gene has CDR1 SGHTA and CDR2 FQGNSA. This CDR3 is 16 amino acids long. Full variable domain (outside the CDR3, taken from reference TRBV7-2 and TRBJ1-6): GAGVSQSPSNKVTEKGKDVELRCDPISGHTALYWYRQSLGQGLEFLIYFQGNSAPDKSGLPSDRFSAERTGGSVSTLTIQRTQQEDSAVYLCASSLESGIRNSPLHFGNGTRLTVT.

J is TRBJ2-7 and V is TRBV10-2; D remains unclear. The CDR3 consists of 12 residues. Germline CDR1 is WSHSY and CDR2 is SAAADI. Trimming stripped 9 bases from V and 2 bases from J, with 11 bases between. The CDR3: CASYGGTYEQYF. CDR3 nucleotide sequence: TGCGCCAGTTATGGCGGAACCTACGAGCAGTACTTC.

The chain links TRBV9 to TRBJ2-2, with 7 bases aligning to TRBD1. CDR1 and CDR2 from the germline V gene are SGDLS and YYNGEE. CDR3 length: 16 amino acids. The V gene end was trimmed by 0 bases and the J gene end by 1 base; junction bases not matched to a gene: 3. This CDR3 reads CASSVGAGGNTGELFF. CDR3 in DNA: TGTGCCAGCAGCGTAGGGGCAGGGGGGAACACCGGGGAGCTGTTTTTT.

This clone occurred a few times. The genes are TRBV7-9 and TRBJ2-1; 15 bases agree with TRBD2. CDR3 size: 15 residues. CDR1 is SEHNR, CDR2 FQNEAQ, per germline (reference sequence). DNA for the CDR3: TGTGCGACCAGAGGGACTAGCGGGGGGTACAATGAGCAGTTCTTC. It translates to CATRGTSGGYNEQFF.

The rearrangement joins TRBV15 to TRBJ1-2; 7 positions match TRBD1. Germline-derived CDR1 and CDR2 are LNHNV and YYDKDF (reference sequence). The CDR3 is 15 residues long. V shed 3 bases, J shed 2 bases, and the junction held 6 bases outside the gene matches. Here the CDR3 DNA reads TGTGCCACCAGCAGGGACAGGCTCACAAACTATGGCTACACCTTC. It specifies CATSRDRLTNYGYTF.

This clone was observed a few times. The CDR3 DNA reads as TGTGCCAGTAGTACAAGGGGTCATGGGTCTGGCTCCTACAATGAGCAGTTCTTC. It encodes CASSTRGHGSGSYNEQFF. The genes are TRBV19 and TRBJ2-1; a possible D gene is TRBD1 (5 bases). This CDR3 is 18 amino acids long. Germline CDR1 is LNHDA and CDR2 is SQIVND (reference sequence). Trimming removed 4 bases from V and 0 bases from J, with 19 bases in between.

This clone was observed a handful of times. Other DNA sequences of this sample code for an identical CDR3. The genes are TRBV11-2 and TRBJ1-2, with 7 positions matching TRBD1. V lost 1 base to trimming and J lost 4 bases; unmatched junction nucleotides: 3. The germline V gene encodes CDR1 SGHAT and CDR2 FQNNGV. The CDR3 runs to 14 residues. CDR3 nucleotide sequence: TGTGCCAGCAGCTTAGGACAGGGCCGCTATGGCTACACCTTC. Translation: CASSLGQGRYGYTF.

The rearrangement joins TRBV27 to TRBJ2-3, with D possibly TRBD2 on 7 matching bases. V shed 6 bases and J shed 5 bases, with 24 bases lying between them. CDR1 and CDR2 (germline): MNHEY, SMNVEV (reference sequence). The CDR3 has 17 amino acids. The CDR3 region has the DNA TGTGCCAGCAGCCAGGGGAGGGGGGTGATGAAGGGAGATACGCAGTATTTT. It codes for CASSQGRGVMKGDTQYF.

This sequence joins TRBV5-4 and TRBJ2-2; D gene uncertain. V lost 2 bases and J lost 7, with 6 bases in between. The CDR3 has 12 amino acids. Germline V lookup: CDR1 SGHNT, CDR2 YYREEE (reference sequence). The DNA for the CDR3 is TGTGCCAGCAGCTTCTCGGGCGGGGAGCTGTTTTTT. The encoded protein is CASSFSGGELFF.

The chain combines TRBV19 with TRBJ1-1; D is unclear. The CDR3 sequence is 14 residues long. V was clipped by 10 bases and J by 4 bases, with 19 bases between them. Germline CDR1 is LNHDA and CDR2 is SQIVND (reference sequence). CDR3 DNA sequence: TGTGCCATCACAGCGACGGTTTTGAGCACTGAAGCTTTCTTT. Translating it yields CAITATVLSTEAFF. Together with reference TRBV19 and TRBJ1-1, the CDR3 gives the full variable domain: DGGITQSPKYLFRKEGQNVTLSCEQNLNHDAMYWYRQDPGQGLRLIYYSQIVNDFQKGDIAEGYSVSREKKESFPLTVTSAQKNPTAFYLCAITATVLSTEAFFGQGTRLTVV.

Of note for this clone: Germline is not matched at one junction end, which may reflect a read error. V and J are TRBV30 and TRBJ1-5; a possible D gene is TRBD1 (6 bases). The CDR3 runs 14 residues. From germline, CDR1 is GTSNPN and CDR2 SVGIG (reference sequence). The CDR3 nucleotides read TGTGCCTGGAGTAGGGGGGGTAGCGATCAGCCCCAGCATTTT. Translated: CAWSRGGSDQPQHF.

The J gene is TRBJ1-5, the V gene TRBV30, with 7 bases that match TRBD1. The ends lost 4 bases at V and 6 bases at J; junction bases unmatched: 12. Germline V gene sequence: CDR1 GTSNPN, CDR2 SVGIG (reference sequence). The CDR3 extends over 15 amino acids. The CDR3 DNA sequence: TGTGCCTGGAATTTTGACAGGGAAAGAGGTCAGCCCCAGCATTTT. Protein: CAWNFDRERGQPQHF.

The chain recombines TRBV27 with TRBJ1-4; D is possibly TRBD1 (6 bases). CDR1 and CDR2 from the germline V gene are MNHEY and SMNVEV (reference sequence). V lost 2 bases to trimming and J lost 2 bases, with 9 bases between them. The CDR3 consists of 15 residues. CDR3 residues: CASSLRGGTNEKLFF. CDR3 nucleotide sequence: TGTGCCAGCAGTTTAAGGGGGGGGACTAATGAAAAACTGTTTTTT.

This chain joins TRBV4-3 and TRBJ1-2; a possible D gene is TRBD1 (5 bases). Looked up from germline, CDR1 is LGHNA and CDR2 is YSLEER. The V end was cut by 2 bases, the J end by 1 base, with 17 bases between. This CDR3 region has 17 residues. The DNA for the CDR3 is TGCGCCAGCAGCCAAAAGCCTTGGAGCAGGGATAACTATGGCTACACCTTC. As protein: CASSQKPWSRDNYGYTF.

This chain's CDR3 is CASSLQGAGNTIYF. In DNA, the CDR3 is TGTGCCAGCAGCCTCCAGGGTGCTGGAAACACCATATATTTT. This chain links TRBV21-1 with TRBJ1-3; whether TRBD1, the table's D call, matches the DNA was not checked. TRBV21-1 is a pseudogene locus. The CDR3 has 14 residues.

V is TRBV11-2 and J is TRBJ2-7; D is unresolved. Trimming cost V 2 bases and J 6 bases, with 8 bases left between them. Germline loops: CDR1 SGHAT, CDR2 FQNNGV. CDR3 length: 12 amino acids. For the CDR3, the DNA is TGTGCCAGCAGCTTAACTCGTTTCGAGCAGTACTTC. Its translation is CASSLTRFEQYF.

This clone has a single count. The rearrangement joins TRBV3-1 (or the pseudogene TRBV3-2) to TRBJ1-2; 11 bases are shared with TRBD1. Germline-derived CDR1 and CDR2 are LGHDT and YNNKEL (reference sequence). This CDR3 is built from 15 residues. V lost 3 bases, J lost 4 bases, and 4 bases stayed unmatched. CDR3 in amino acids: CASSHRTGGGYGYTF. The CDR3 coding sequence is TGTGCCAGCAGCCACCGGACAGGGGGCGGCTATGGCTACACCTTC.

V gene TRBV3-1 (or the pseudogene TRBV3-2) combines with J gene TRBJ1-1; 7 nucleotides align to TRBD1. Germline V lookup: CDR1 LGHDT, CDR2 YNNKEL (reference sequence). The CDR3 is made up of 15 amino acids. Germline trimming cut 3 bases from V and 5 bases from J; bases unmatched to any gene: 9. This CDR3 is CASSHYRGARTEAFF. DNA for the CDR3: TGTGCCAGCAGCCACTACAGGGGCGCGAGGACTGAAGCTTTCTTT.

DNA of the CDR3: TGTGCCAGCAGCTTAGCAGGTTCGGGCAAACGGGGTGTGCAGTATTTT. Amino acid sequence: CASSLAGSGKRGVQYF. The chain couples TRBV13 to TRBJ2-3; a weak D match, TRBD2 (5 bases). The CDR3 is 16 residues long. The V gene lost 1 base and the J gene lost 11 bases, with 22 bases spanning the gap. Germline V CDR1 and CDR2: PRHDT, FYEKMQ (reference sequence).

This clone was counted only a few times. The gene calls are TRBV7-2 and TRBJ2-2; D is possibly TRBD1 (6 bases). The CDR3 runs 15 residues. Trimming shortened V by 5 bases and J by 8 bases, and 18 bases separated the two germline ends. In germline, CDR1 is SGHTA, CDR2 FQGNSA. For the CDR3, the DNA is TGTGCCAGCAGCACGCGAACCGGGACAACAGGGGAGCTGTTTTTT. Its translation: CASSTRTGTTGELFF.

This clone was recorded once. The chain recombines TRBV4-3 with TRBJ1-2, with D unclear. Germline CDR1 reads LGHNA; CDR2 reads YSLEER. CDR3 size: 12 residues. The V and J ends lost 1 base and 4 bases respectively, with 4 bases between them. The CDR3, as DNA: TGCGCCAGCAGCCAAGCAGGCTATGGCTACACCTTC. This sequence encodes CASSQAGYGYTF.

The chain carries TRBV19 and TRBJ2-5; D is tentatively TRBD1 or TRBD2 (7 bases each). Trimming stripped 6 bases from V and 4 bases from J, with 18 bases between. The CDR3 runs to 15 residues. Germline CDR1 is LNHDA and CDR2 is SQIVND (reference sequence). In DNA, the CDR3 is TGTGCCAGTAGGCCCTCAGGGGGGGGCAGAGAGACCCAGTACTTC. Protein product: CASRPSGGGRETQYF.

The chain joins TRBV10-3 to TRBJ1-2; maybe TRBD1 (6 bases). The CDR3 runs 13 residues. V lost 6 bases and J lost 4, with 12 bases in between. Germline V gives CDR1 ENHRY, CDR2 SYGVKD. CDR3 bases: TGTGCCATCAGCGAGGGACAAGTCTATGGCTACACCTTC. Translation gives CAISEGQVYGYTF.

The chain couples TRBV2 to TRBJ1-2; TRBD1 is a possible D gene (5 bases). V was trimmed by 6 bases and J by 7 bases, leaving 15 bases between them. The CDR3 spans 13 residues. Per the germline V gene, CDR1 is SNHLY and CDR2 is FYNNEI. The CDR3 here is CASSLSRDLGYTF. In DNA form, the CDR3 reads TGTGCCAGCAGCCTGTCCAGGGATCTTGGCTACACCTTC.

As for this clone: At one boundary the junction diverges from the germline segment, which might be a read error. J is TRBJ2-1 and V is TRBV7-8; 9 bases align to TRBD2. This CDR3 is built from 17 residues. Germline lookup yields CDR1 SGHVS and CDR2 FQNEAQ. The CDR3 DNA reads TGTGCCAGCAGCTCCACGGGCGGGGGGGGCCGGTACAATGAGCAGCTCTTC. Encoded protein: CASSSTGGGGRYNEQLF.

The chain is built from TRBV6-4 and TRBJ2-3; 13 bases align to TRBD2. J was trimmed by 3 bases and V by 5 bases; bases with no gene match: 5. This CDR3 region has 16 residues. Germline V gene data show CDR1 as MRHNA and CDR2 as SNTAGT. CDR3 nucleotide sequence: TGTGCCAGCAGTACTAGCGGGGGGGCCGGAACAGATACGCAGTATTTT. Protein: CASSTSGGAGTDTQYF.

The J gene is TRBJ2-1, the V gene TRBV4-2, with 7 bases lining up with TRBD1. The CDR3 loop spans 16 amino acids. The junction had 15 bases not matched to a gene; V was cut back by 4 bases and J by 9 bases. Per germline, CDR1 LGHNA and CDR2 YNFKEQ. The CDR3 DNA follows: TGTGCCAGCAGCCCCCCCTCGGGACAGACGACAATTGAGCAGTTCTTC. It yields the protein CASSPPSGQTTIEQFF.

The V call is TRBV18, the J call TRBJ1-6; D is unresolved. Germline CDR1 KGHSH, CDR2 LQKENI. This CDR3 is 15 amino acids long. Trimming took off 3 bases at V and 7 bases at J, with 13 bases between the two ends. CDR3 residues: CASSPIETRNSPLHF. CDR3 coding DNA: TGTGCCAGCTCACCCATCGAGACTCGGAATTCACCCCTCCACTTT.

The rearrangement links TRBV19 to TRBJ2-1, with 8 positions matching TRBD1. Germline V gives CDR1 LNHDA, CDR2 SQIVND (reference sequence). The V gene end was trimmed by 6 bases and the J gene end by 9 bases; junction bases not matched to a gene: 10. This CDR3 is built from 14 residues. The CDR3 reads CASSPGQGFGEQFF. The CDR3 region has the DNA TGTGCCAGTAGCCCCGGACAGGGTTTCGGTGAGCAGTTCTTC.

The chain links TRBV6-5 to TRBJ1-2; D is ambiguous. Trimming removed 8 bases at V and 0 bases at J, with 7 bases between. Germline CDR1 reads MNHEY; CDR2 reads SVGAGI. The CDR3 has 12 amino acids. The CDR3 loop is CASQASNYGYTF. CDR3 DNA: TGTGCCAGCCAGGCCTCTAACTATGGCTACACCTTC.